This T cell receptor beta chain was sequenced in a study of cytomegalovirus exposure and HLA in healthy donors. Findings and limits, study-wide: Prior analysis indicated that the majority of TCR beta V segments exhibited productivity approximately 90% or approximately 30% of the time. As immune exposure information, only CMV serostatus was available. A later analysis linked a missense DCLRE1C variant to TCR beta V- and J-gene trimming.

Germline CDR1 and CDR2: SGHRS and YFSETQ. This CDR3 region has 11 residues. With 3 bases removed from V and 8 bases from J, the gap between germline ends came to 8 bases. The primer mix had 60 Vbeta and 13 Jbeta primers. TCRdb keeps only in-frame clones here, not all; method: immunoSEQ multiplex PCR. Here the sample spans 200,000 to 300,000 clones, roughly 82% being singletons. This clone was seen only a few times. Its antigen is still unknown. This sequence joins TRBV5-1 and TRBJ1-2; D is unresolved. The material sequenced was PBMCs. The source of this sequence is a middle-aged woman in good health and CMV-seropositive. The CDR3 protein is CASSSYGGYTF. In DNA, the CDR3 is TGCGCCAGCAGCTCATACGGGGGCTACACCTTC.